The clone carrying this T cell receptor beta chain was counted many times. What it binds is unknown. TCRdb re-called the 5' RACE reads through MiXCR, storing one row per CDR3 protein. The sample records about 96,000 distinct CDR3 sequences, about 9.1% being singletons. This record comes from a study of CD8 T cells in ankylosing spondylitis. Germline V CDR1 and CDR2: MDHEN, SYDVKM. V lost 9 bases, J lost 4 bases, and 16 bases stayed unmatched. This CDR3 is built from 16 residues. Whole-study results and caveats: As reported, disease-linked clones showed significant enrichment in matched ankylosing spondylitis synovial fluid.

The sequence derives from a male donor with ankylosing spondylitis or in good health (not recorded which). Specimen: blood, either unsorted or a sorted T cell fraction (not recorded which). This chain links TRBV28 with TRBJ2-5, with 8 positions matching TRBD1. The CDR3 DNA is TGTGCCAGTGCCGGGACAGGATGGGGAAGGCGAGAGACCCAGTACTTC. Translating it yields CASAGTGWGRRETQYF.